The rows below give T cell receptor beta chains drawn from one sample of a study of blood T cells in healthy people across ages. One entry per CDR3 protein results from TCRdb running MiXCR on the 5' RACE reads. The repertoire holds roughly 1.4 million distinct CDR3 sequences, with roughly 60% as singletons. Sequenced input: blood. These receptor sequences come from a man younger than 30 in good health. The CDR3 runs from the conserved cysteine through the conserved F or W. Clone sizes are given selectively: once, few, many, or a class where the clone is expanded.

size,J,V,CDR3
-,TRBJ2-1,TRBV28,CASSLSFRLAGNRDEQFF
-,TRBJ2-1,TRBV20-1,CSASSLRYNEQFF
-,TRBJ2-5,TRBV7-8,CASSFYRGWEETQYF
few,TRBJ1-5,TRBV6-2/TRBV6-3,CASSQLNQPQHF
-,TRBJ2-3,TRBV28,CASSVGSRADTQYF
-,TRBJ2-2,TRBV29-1,CSVSGAKSPGELFF
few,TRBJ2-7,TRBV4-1,CASSQDPTSGKYEQYF
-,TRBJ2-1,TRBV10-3,CAISDGEASSYNEQFF
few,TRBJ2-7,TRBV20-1,CSAGLLIYEQYF
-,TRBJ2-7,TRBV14,CASSKDSGLIYEQYF
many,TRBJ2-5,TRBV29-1,CSAETQYF
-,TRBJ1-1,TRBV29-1,CSARAGMNTEAFF
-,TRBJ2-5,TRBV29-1,CSGSEVLETQYF
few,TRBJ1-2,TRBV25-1,CASSATQGGYTF
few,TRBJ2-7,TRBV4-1,CASSLLAGAVLYEQYF
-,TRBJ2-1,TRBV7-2,CASRGLNRLGEQFF